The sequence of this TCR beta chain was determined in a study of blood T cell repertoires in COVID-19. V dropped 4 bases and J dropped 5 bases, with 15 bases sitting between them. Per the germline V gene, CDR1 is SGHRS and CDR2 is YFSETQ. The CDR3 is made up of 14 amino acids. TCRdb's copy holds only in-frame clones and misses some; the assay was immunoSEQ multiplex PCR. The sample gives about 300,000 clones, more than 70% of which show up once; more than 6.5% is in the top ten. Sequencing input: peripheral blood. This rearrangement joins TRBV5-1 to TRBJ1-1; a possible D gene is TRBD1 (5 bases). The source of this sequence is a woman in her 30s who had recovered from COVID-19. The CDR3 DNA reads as TGCGCCAGCAGCGTGGGGCTTCGGGGGACTGAAGCTTTCTTT. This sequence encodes CASSVGLRGTEAFF.